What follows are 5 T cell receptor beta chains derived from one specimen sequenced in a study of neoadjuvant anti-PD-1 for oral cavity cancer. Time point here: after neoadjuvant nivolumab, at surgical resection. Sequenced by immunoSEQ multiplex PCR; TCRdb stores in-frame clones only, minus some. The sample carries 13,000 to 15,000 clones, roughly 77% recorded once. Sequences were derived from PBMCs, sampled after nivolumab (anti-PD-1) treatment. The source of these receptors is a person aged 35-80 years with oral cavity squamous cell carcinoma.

CDR3 nucleotides: TGTGCCTGGAGTCCCCTCGCGGGAGGCTCCTACGAGCAGTACTTC. It codes for CAWSPLAGGSYEQYF. This rearrangement joins TRBV30 to TRBJ2-7; 8 bases are shared with TRBD2. The ends lost 2 bases at V and 0 bases at J; junction bases unmatched: 6. The CDR3 consists of 15 residues. Germline values: CDR1 GTSNPN, CDR2 SVGIG (reference sequence).

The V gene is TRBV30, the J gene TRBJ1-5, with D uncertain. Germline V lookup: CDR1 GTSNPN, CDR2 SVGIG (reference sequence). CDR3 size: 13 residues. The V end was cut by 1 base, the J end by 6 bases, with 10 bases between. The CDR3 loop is CAWSELPGQPQHF. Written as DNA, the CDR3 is TGTGCCTGGAGTGAACTACCCGGTCAGCCCCAGCATTTT.

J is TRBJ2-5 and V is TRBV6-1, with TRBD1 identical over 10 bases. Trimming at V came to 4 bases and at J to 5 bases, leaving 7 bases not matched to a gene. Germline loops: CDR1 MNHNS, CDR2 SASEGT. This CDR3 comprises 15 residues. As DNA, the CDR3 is TGTGCCAGCAGTGCCCGGACAGGGGGTTTGGAGACCCAGTACTTC. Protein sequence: CASSARTGGLETQYF.

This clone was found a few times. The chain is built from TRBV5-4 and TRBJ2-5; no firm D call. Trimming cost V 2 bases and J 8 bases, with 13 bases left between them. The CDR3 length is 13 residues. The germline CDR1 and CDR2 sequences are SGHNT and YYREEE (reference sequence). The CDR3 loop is CASSFGGVDTQYF. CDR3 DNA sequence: TGTGCCAGCAGCTTCGGCGGCGTGGACACCCAGTACTTC.

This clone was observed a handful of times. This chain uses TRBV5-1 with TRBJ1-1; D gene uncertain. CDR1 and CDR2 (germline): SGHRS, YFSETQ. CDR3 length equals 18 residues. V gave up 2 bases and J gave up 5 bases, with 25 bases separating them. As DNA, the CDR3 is TGCGCCAGCAGCTTTGAGTTGGACCGAGCCGGAGTGGAAACTGAAGCTTTCTTT. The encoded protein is CASSFELDRAGVETEAFF.